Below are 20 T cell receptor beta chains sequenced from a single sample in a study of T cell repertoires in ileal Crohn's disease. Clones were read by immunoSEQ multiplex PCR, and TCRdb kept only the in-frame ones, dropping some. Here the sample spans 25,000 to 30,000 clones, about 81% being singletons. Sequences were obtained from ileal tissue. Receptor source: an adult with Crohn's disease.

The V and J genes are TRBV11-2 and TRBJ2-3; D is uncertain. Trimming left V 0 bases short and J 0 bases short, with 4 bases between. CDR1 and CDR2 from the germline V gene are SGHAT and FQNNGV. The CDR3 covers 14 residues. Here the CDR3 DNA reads TGTGCCAGCAGCTTAGACGTCAGCACAGATACGCAGTATTTT. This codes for CASSLDVSTDTQYF. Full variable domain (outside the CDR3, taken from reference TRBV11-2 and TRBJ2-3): EAGVAQSPRYKIIEKRQSVAFWCNPISGHATLYWYQQILGQGPKLLIQFQNNGVVDDSQLPKDRFSAERLKGVDSTLKIQPAKLEDSAVYLCASSLDVSTDTQYFGPGTRLTVL.

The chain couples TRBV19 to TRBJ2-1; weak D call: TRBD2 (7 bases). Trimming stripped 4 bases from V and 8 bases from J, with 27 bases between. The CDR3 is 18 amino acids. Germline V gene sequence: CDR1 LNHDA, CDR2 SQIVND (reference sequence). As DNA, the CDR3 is TGTGCCAGTAGTACGCCCTCGAGGGGGAGCGGGGTTTTGGATGAGCAGTTCTTC. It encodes CASSTPSRGSGVLDEQFF. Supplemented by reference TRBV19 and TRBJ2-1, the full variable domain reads DGGITQSPKYLFRKEGQNVTLSCEQNLNHDAMYWYRQDPGQGLRLIYYSQIVNDFQKGDIAEGYSVSREKKESFPLTVTSAQKNPTAFYLCASSTPSRGSGVLDEQFFGPGTRLTVL.

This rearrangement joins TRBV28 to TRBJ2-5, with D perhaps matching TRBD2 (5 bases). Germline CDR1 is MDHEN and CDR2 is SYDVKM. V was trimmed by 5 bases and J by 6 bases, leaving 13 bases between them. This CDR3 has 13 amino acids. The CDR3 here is CASSPPGFKTQYF. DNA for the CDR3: TGTGCCAGCAGTCCCCCGGGGTTCAAGACCCAGTACTTC. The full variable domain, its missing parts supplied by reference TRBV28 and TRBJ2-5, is DVKVTQSSRYLVKRTGEKVFLECVQDMDHENMFWYRQDPGLGLRLIYFSYDVKMKEKGDIPEGYSVSREKKERFSLILESASTNQTSMYLCASSPPGFKTQYFGPGTRLLVL.

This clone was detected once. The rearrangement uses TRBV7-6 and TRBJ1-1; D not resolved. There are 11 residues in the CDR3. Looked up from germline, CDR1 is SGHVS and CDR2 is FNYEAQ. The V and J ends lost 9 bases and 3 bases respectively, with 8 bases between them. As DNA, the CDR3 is TGTGCCAGATCCGGAGACACTGAAGCTTTCTTT. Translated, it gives CARSGDTEAFF.

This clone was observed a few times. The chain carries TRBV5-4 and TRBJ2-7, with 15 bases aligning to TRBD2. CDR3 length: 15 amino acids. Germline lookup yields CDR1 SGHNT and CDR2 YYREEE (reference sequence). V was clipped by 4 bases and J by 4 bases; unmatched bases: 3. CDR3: CASSVGLAGGYEQYF. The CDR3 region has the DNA TGTGCCAGCAGCGTGGGACTAGCGGGGGGATACGAGCAGTACTTC. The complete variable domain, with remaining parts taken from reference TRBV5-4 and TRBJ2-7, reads ETGVTQSPTHLIKTRGQQVTLRCSSQSGHNTVSWYQQALGQGPQFIFQYYREEENGRGNFPPRFSGLQFPNYSSELNVNALELDDSALYLCASSVGLAGGYEQYFGPGTRLTVT.

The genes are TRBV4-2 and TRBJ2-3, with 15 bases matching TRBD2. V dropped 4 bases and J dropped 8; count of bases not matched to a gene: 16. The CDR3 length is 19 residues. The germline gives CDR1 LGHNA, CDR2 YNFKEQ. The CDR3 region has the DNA TGTGCCAGCAGCCGAGACCCGGGACTAGCGGGGGGCCGGAGAAGTACGCAGTATTTT. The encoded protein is CASSRDPGLAGGRRSTQYF.

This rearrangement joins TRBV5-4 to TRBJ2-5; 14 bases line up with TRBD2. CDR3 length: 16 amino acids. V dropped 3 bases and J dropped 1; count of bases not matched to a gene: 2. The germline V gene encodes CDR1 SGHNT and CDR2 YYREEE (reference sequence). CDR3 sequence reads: CASSSGTSGGQETQYF. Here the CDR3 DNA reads TGTGCCAGCAGCTCCGGGACTAGCGGGGGCCAAGAGACCCAGTACTTC.

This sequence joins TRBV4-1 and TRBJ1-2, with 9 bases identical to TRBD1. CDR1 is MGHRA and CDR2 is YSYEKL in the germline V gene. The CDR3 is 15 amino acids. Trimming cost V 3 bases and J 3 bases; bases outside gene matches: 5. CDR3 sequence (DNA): TGCGCCAGCAGCCACGACACAGGGGGCGACTATGGCTACACCTTC. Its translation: CASSHDTGGDYGYTF.

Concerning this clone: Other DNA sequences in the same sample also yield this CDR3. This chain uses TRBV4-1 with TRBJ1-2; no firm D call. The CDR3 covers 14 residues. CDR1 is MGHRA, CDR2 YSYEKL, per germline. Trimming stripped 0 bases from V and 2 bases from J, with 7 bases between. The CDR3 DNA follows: TGCGCCAGCAGCCAAGATACCGGGAACTATGGCTACACCTTC. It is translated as CASSQDTGNYGYTF.

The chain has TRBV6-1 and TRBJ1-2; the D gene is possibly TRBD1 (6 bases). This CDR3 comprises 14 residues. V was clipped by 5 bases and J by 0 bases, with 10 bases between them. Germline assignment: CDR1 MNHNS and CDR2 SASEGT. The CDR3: CASSQGTSNYGYTF. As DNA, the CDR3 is TGTGCCAGCAGTCAGGGGACCTCTAACTATGGCTACACCTTC.

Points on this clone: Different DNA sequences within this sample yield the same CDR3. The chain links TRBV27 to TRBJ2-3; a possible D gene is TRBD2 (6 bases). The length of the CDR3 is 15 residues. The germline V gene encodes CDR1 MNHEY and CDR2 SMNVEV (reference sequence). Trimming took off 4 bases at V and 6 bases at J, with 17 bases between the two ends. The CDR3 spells CASSSPLAGLDTQYF. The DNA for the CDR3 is TGTGCCAGCAGTTCCCCACTGGCGGGGCTGGATACGCAGTATTTT.

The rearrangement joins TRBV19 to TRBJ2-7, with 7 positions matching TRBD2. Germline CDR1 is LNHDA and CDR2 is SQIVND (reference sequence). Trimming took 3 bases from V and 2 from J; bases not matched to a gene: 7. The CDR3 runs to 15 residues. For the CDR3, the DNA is TGTGCCAGTAGTATCTCGGGGGGTCCTACCTACGAGCAGTACTTC. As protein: CASSISGGPTYEQYF. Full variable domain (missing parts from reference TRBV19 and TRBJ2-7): DGGITQSPKYLFRKEGQNVTLSCEQNLNHDAMYWYRQDPGQGLRLIYYSQIVNDFQKGDIAEGYSVSREKKESFPLTVTSAQKNPTAFYLCASSISGGPTYEQYFGPGTRLTVT.

The CDR3 spells CAWSAGTGDEKLFF. In DNA form, the CDR3 reads TGTGCCTGGAGTGCCGGGACAGGAGATGAAAAACTGTTTTTT. V and J are TRBV30 and TRBJ1-4, with 8 bases identical to TRBD1. The CDR3 spans 14 residues. CDR1 and CDR2 (germline): GTSNPN, SVGIG (reference sequence). Trimming cost V 1 base and J 6 bases; bases outside gene matches: 4. Variable domain in full (rest from reference TRBV30 and TRBJ1-4): SQTIHQWPATLVQPVGSPLSLECTVEGTSNPNLYWYRQAAGRGLQLLFYSVGIGQISSEVPQNLSASRPQDRQFILSSKKLLLSDSGFYLCAWSAGTGDEKLFFGSGTQLSVL.

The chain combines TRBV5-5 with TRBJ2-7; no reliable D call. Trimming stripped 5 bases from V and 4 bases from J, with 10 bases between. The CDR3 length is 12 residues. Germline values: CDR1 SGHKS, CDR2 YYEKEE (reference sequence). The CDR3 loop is CASSREFYEQYF. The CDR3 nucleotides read TGTGCCAGCAGTCGCGAATTTTACGAGCAGTACTTC.

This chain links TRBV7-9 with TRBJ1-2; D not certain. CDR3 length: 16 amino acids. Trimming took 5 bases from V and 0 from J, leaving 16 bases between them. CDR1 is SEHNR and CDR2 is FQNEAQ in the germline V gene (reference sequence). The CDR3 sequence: CASSLPGPAANYGYTF. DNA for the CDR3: TGTGCCAGCAGCCTACCCGGCCCGGCGGCTAACTATGGCTACACCTTC.

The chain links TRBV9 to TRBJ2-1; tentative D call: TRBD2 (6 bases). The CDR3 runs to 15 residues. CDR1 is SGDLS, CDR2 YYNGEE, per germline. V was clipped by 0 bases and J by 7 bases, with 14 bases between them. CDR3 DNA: TGTGCCAGCAGCGTAGGGTGGACTATTAAGAATGAGCAGTTCTTC. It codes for CASSVGWTIKNEQFF.

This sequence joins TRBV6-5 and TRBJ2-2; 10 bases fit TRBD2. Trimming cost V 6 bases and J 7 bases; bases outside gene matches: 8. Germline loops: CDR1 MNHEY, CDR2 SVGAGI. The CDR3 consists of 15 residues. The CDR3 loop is CASRPGTSEGGELFF. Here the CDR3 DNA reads TGTGCCAGCAGACCCGGGACTAGCGAGGGCGGGGAGCTGTTTTTT.

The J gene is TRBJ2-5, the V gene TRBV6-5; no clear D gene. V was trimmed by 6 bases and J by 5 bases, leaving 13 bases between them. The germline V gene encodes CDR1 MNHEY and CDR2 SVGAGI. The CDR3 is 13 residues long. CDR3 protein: CASRTLGVETQYF. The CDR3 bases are TGTGCCAGCAGGACCCTAGGAGTGGAGACCCAGTACTTC.

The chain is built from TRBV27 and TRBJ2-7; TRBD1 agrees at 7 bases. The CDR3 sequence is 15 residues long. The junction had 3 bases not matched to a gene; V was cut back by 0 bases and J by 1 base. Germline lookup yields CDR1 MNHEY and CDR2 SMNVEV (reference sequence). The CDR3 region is CASSLSRGLSYEQYF. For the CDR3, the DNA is TGTGCCAGCAGTTTATCGAGGGGGCTTTCCTACGAGCAGTACTTC.

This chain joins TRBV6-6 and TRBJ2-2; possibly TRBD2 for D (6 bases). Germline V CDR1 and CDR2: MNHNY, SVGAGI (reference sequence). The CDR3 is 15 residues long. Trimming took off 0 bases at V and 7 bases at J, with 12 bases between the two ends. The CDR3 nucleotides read TGTGCCAGCAGTTACTCTATTGGGGGGAACGGGGAGCTGTTTTTT. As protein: CASSYSIGGNGELFF.